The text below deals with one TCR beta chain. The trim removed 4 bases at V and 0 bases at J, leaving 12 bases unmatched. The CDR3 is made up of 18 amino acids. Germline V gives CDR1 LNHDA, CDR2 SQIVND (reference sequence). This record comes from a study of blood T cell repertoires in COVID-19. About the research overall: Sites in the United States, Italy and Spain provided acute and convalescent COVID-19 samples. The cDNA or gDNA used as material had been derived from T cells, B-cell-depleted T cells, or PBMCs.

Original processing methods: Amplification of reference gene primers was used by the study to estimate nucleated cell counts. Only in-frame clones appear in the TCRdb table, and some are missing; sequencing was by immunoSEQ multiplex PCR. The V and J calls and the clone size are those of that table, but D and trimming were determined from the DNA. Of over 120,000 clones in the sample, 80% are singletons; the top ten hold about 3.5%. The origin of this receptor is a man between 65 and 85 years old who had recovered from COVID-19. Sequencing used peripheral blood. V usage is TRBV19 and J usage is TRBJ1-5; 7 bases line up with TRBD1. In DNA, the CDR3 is TGTGCCAGTAGTAAACAGGGGCGGGGTGTTGGTAGCAATCAGCCCCAGCATTTT. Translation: CASSKQGRGVGSNQPQHF.